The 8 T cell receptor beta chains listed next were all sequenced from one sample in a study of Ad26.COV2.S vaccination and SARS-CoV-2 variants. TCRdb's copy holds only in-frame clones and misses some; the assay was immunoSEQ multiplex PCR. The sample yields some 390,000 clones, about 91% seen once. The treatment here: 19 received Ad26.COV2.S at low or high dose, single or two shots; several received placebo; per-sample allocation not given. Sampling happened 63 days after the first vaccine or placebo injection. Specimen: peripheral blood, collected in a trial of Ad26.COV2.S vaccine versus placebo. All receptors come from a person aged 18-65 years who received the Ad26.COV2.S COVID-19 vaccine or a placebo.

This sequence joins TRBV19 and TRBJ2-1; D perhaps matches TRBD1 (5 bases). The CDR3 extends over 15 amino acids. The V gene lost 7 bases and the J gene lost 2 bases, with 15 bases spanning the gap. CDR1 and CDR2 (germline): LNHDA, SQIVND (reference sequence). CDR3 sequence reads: CASTAGPAPYNEQFF. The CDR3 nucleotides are TGTGCCAGTACAGCAGGGCCGGCTCCCTACAATGAGCAGTTCTTC.

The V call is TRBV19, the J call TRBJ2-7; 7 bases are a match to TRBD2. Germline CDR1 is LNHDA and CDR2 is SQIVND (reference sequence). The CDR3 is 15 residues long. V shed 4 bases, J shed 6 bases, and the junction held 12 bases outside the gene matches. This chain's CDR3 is CASSKSAGGRPEQYF. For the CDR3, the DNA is TGTGCCAGTAGTAAGTCCGCAGGCGGGAGACCCGAGCAGTACTTC.

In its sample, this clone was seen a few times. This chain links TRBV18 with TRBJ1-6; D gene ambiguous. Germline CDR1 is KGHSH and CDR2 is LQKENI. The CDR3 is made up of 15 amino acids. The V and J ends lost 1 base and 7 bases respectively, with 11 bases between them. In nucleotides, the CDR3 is TGTGCCAGCTCACCACAGTACGATAGAAATTCACCCCTCCACTTT. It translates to CASSPQYDRNSPLHF.

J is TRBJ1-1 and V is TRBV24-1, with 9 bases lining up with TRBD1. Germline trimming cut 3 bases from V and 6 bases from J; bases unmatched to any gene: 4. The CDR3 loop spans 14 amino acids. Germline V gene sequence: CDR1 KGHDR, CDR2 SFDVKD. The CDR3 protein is CATSDRDRDAEAFF. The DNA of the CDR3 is TGTGCCACCAGTGATAGGGACAGGGACGCTGAAGCTTTCTTT.

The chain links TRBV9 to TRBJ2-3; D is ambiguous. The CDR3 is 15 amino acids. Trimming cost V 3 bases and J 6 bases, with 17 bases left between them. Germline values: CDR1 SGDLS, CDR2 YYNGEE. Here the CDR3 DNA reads TGTGCCAGCAGCGCCCGGTCTACCCCTAGGGATACGCAGTATTTT. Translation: CASSARSTPRDTQYF.

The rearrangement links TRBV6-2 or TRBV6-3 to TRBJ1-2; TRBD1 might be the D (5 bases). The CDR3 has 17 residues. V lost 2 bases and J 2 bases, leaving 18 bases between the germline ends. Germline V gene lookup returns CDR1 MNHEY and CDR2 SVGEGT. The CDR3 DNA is TGTGCCAGCAGTTACCCGGTTCCCCTCAGGGCCAACTATGGCTACACCTTC. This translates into CASSYPVPLRANYGYTF.

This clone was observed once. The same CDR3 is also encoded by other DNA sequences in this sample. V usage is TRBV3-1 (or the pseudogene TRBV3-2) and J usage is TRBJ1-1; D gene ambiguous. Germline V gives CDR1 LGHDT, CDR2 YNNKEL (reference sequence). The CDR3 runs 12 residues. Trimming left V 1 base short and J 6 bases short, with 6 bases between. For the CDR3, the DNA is TGTGCCAGCAGCCAAGGCAGTCCTGAAGCTTTCTTT. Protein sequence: CASSQGSPEAFF.

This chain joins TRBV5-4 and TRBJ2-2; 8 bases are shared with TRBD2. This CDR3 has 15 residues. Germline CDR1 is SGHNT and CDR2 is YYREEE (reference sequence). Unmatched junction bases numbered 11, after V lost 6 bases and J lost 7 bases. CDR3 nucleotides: TGTGCCAGCACCCCCGGGGGGGAAATCGGCGGGGAGCTGTTTTTT. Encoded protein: CASTPGGEIGGELFF.